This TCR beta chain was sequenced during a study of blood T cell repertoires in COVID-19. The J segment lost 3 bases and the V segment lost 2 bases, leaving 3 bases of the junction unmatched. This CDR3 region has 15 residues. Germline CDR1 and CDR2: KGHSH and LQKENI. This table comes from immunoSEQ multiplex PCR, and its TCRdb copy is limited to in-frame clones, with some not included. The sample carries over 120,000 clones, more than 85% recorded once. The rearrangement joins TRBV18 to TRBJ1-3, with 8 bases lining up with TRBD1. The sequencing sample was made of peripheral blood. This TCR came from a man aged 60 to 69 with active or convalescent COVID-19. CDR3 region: CASSPVTGVGNTIYF. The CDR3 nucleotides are TGTGCCAGCTCACCAGTGACAGGGGTTGGAAACACCATATATTTT.